Shown below are 18 T cell receptor beta chains from a single sample sequenced in a study of shared clonotypes between healthy human individuals. Profiling relied on immunoSEQ multiplex PCR, and the TCRdb table lists in-frame clones only, not all of them. Counted here are around 2.1 million clones, roughly 91% occurring once; the ten biggest clones make up around 1.7%. Naive CD8 cells lacked CD45RO, underwent positive selection for CCR7 and left out terminally differentiated effector memory CD45RA+ cells. The material sequenced was naive CD8+ T cells from PBMCs. Every receptor here comes from a young man in good health. Some clones in this sample may be carry-over from other donors' samples.

The V and J genes are TRBV28 and TRBJ2-7, with 8 bases fitting TRBD1. Unmatched junction bases numbered 2, after V lost 2 bases and J lost 5 bases. This CDR3 has 13 amino acids. The germline CDR1 and CDR2 sequences are MDHEN and SYDVKM. CDR3 nucleotide sequence: TGTGCCAGCAGTTTACTACAGGGGGACGAGCAGTACTTC. The encoded protein is CASSLLQGDEQYF. Full variable domain (outside the CDR3, taken from reference TRBV28 and TRBJ2-7): DVKVTQSSRYLVKRTGEKVFLECVQDMDHENMFWYRQDPGLGLRLIYFSYDVKMKEKGDIPEGYSVSREKKERFSLILESASTNQTSMYLCASSLLQGDEQYFGPGTRLTVT.

This rearrangement joins TRBV14 to TRBJ2-2; D not certain. Trimming pared 2 bases from V and 4 bases from J, leaving 5 bases between. Germline CDR1 is SGHDN and CDR2 is FVKESK. This CDR3 is built from 13 residues. CDR3 nucleotide sequence: TGTGCCAGCAGCCAACAAATCACCGGGGAGCTGTTTTTT. The encoded protein is CASSQQITGELFF.

The chain employs TRBV5-1 and TRBJ2-7, with 10 bases that match TRBD1. With V trimmed by 0 bases and J by 3 bases, 6 bases remained unmatched. Germline CDR1 is SGHRS and CDR2 is YFSETQ. The CDR3 has 16 amino acids. CDR3 nucleotide sequence: TGCGCCAGCAGCTTGGCCGCAAGGACAGGGGGCTACGAGCAGTACTTC. Its protein is CASSLAARTGGYEQYF. Filled out from reference TRBV5-1 and TRBJ2-7, the complete variable domain reads KAGVTQTPRYLIKTRGQQVTLSCSPISGHRSVSWYQQTPGQGLQFLFEYFSETQRNKGNFPGRFSGRQFSNSRSEMNVSTLELGDSALYLCASSLAARTGGYEQYFGPGTRLTVT.

V and J are TRBV25-1 and TRBJ2-7, with 10 bases fitting TRBD1. The CDR3 has 13 amino acids. The germline V gene has CDR1 MGHDK and CDR2 SYGVNS. J lost 5 bases, V lost 8 bases, and 6 bases had no gene match. CDR3 sequence: CASSGTGAHEQYF. As DNA, the CDR3 is TGTGCCAGCTCCGGGACAGGGGCCCACGAGCAGTACTTC.

J is TRBJ2-2 and V is TRBV7-2, with a tentative D call TRBD2 (6 bases). Germline values: CDR1 SGHTA, CDR2 FQGNSA. There are 22 residues in the CDR3. The V gene lost 0 bases and the J gene lost 3 bases, with 29 bases spanning the gap. The DNA for the CDR3 is TGTGCCAGCAGCTTAGCCGGGGTAGCGGCGTCAAACTTCAACTATCACACCGGGGAGCTGTTTTTT. Protein product: CASSLAGVAASNFNYHTGELFF.

The genes are TRBV10-1 and TRBJ2-7; D may be TRBD1 (6 bases). Trimming left V 6 bases short and J 2 bases short, with 11 bases between. From germline, CDR1 is WNHNN and CDR2 SYGVQD (reference sequence). CDR3 size: 13 residues. The CDR3 loop is CASSDRSTYEQYF. CDR3 DNA: TGCGCCAGCAGCGACAGGTCTACCTACGAGCAGTACTTC.

The V and J genes are TRBV6-5 and TRBJ1-1, with D maybe TRBD1 (6 bases). Germline values: CDR1 MNHEY, CDR2 SVGAGI. The CDR3 spans 11 residues. V was trimmed by 0 bases and J by 10 bases, leaving 6 bases between them. CDR3 sequence: CASSYSGGAFF. The CDR3 nucleotides are TGTGCCAGCAGTTACTCAGGGGGAGCTTTCTTT.

The chain joins TRBV19 to TRBJ2-3; 16 bases match TRBD2. Germline loops: CDR1 LNHDA, CDR2 SQIVND (reference sequence). This CDR3 has 19 amino acids. The trim removed 5 bases at V and 2 bases at J, leaving 10 bases unmatched. The CDR3 sequence is CASSEGLAGGPLDTDTQYF. The CDR3 DNA sequence: TGTGCCAGTAGTGAGGGACTAGCGGGAGGGCCCCTCGACACAGATACGCAGTATTTT.

The gene calls are TRBV27 and TRBJ2-7; D may be TRBD2 (5 bases). The CDR3 covers 16 residues. V dropped 3 bases and J dropped 4 bases, with 19 bases sitting between them. Germline V gives CDR1 MNHEY, CDR2 SMNVEV (reference sequence). This CDR3 is CASSFSEGSVGYEQYF. The CDR3 bases are TGTGCCAGCAGTTTTAGTGAGGGTTCCGTGGGATACGAGCAGTACTTC.

The chain is built from TRBV28 and TRBJ2-2, with 10 nucleotides matching TRBD1. J gave up 1 base and V 9 bases, and 8 bases lay outside the gene matches. Germline V CDR1 and CDR2: MDHEN, SYDVKM. This CDR3 has 16 amino acids. DNA of the CDR3: TGTGCCAGTCTAGGACAGGGGGAGCTGAACACCGGGGAGCTGTTTTTT. Protein product: CASLGQGELNTGELFF.

The V call is TRBV7-9, the J call TRBJ1-2; 7 positions match TRBD1. The CDR3 contains 15 residues. V dropped 3 bases and J dropped 6; count of bases not matched to a gene: 10. Germline V gives CDR1 SEHNR, CDR2 FQNEAQ (reference sequence). CDR3 amino acids: CASSLALLDRNGYTF. The CDR3, as DNA: TGTGCCAGCAGCTTGGCCCTCCTGGACAGGAATGGCTACACCTTC.

This clone was recorded once. The chain uses TRBV7-9 and TRBJ1-5, with D perhaps matching TRBD1 (5 bases). Germline loops: CDR1 SEHNR, CDR2 FQNEAQ (reference sequence). The CDR3 runs to 16 residues. V was clipped by 1 base and J by 4 bases, with 14 bases between them. The CDR3, as DNA: TGTGCCAGCAGCTTAGAGGGCAGGGCGGGGAATCAGCCCCAGCATTTT. It specifies CASSLEGRAGNQPQHF.

This clone was seen only once. V and J are TRBV28 and TRBJ2-3; TRBD2 might be the D (5 bases). This CDR3 is built from 15 residues. The V gene's germline CDR1 is MDHEN and CDR2 SYDVKM. V was clipped by 5 bases and J by 4 bases, with 16 bases between them. The CDR3 loop reads CASSHPGILADTQYF. The CDR3 coding sequence is TGTGCCAGCAGTCACCCCGGGATACTAGCAGATACGCAGTATTTT.

The chain is built from TRBV10-3 and TRBJ1-5; D gene ambiguous. The CDR3 contains 15 residues. Germline V gene sequence: CDR1 ENHRY, CDR2 SYGVKD. Trimming took off 0 bases at V and 9 bases at J, with 15 bases between the two ends. As DNA, the CDR3 is TGTGCCATCAGTGAGTCGCGGTCAGGCTCCGGGCCCCAGCATTTT. Translated, it gives CAISESRSGSGPQHF.

The rearrangement joins TRBV4-1 to TRBJ2-3, with 11 bases fitting TRBD1. The germline CDR1 and CDR2 sequences are MGHRA and YSYEKL. The CDR3 consists of 14 residues. The V segment lost 5 bases and the J segment 11 bases; nucleotides outside the gene matches: 9. The CDR3 loop is CASSSGQGAGGQYF. DNA of the CDR3: TGCGCCAGCAGCTCTGGACAGGGGGCTGGGGGGCAGTATTTT.

The chain carries TRBV28 and TRBJ2-1, with TRBD2 matching over 15 bases. This CDR3 region has 16 residues. Unmatched junction bases numbered 4, after V lost 4 bases and J lost 6 bases. Germline CDR1 is MDHEN and CDR2 is SYDVKM. The CDR3 here is CASSWRGLAGGNEQFF. The CDR3 DNA reads TGTGCCAGCAGTTGGCGGGGACTAGCGGGAGGCAATGAGCAGTTCTTC. Variable domain in full (rest from reference TRBV28 and TRBJ2-1): DVKVTQSSRYLVKRTGEKVFLECVQDMDHENMFWYRQDPGLGLRLIYFSYDVKMKEKGDIPEGYSVSREKKERFSLILESASTNQTSMYLCASSWRGLAGGNEQFFGPGTRLTVL.

This CDR3 is CASSPPDRVGETQYF. CDR3 DNA sequence: TGTGCCAGCTCACCACCGGACAGGGTCGGAGAGACCCAGTACTTC. The chain is built from TRBV18 and TRBJ2-5, with 8 bases that match TRBD1. J gave up 4 bases and V 0 bases, and 4 bases lay outside the gene matches. Germline CDR1 is KGHSH and CDR2 is LQKENI. The CDR3 sequence is 15 residues long. Full variable domain (rest looked up from reference TRBV18 and TRBJ2-5): NAGVMQNPRHLVRRRGQEARLRCSPMKGHSHVYWYRQLPEEGLKFMVYLQKENIIDESGMPKERFSAEFPKEGPSILRIQQVVRGDSAAYFCASSPPDRVGETQYFGPGTRLLVL.

The chain employs TRBV28 and TRBJ1-2, with no clear D. Germline V gene data show CDR1 as MDHEN and CDR2 as SYDVKM. The V end was cut by 2 bases, the J end by 8 bases, with 21 bases between. The CDR3 contains 16 residues. The chain's CDR3 is CASSLVEDLVRGGYTF. CDR3 bases: TGTGCCAGCAGTTTAGTAGAGGACCTCGTACGCGGCGGCTACACCTTC.